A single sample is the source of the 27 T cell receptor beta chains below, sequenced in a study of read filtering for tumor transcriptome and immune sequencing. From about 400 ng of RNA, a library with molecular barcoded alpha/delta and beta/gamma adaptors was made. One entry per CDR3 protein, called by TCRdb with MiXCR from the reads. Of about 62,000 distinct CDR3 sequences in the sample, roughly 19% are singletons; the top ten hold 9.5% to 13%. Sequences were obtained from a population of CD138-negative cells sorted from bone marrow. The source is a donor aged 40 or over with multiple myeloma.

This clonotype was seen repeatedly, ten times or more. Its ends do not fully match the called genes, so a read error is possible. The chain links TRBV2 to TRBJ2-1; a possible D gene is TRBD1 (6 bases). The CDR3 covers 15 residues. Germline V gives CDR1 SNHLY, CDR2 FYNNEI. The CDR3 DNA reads TGTGCCAGCAGTAGGCGACAGGTTGACTTGAATGTGCAGTTCTTC. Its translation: CASSRRQVDLNVQFF.

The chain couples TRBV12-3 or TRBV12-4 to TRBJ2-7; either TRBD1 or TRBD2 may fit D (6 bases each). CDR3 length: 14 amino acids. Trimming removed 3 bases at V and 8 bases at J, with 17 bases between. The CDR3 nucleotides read TGTGCCAGCAGTTTGGCGGGGCAGGGGCGCAAGCAGTACTTC. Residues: CASSLAGQGRKQYF.

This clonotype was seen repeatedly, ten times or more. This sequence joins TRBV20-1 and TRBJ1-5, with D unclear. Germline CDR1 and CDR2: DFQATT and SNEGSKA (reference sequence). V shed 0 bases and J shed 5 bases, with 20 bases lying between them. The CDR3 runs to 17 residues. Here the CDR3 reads CSARDSIGLGRDQPQHF. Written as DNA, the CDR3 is TGCAGTGCTAGAGATTCGATCGGACTGGGGAGAGATCAGCCCCAGCATTTT.

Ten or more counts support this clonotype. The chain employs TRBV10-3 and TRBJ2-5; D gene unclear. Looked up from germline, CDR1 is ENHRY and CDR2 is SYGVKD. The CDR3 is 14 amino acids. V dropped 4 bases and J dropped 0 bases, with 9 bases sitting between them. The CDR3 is CAISAVSYQETQYF. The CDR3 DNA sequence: TGTGCCATCAGTGCGGTCAGCTACCAAGAGACCCAGTACTTC.

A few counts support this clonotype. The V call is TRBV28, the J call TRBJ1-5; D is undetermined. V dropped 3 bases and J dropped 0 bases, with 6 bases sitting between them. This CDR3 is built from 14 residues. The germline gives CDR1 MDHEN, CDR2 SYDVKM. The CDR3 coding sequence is TGTGCCAGCAGTTTGGGTCTTAGCAATCAGCCCCAGCATTTT. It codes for CASSLGLSNQPQHF.

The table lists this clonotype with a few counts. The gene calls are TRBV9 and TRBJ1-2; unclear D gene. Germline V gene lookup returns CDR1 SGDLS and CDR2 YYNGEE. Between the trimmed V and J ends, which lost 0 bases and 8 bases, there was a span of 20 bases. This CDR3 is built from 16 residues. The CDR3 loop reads CASSVEVSLTLEGYTF. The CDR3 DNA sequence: TGTGCCAGCAGCGTAGAAGTCTCGCTTACGCTCGAGGGCTACACCTTC.

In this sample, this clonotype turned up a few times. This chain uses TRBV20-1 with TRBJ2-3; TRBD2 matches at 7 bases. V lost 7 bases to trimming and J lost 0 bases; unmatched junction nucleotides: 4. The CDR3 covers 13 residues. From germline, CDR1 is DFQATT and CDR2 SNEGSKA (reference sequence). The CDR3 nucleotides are TGCAGTGTACTAGCGTCTAGCACAGATACGCAGTATTTT. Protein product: CSVLASSTDTQYF.

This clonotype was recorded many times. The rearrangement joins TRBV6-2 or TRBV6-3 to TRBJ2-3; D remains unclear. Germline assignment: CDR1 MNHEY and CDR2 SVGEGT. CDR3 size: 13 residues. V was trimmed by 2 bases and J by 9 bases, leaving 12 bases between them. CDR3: CASSYGRLETQYF. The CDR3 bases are TGTGCCAGCAGTTACGGCAGATTGGAAACGCAGTATTTT.

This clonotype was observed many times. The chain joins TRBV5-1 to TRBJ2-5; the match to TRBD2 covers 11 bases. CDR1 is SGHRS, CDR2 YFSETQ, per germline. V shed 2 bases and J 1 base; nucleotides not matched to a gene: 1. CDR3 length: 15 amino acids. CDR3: CASSFGTSGQETQYF. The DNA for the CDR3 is TGCGCCAGCAGCTTCGGGACTAGCGGCCAAGAGACCCAGTACTTC. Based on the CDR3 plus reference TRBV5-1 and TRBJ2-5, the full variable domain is KAGVTQTPRYLIKTRGQQVTLSCSPISGHRSVSWYQQTPGQGLQFLFEYFSETQRNKGNFPGRFSGRQFSNSRSEMNVSTLELGDSALYLCASSFGTSGQETQYFGPGTRLLVL.

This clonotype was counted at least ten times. This CDR3 reads CASSQTPQGALNQPQHF. In nucleotides, the CDR3 is TGCGCCAGCAGCCAAACACCACAGGGGGCCTTGAATCAGCCCCAGCATTTT. This chain joins TRBV4-1 and TRBJ1-5; 9 bases are a match to TRBD1. J lost 4 bases, V lost 2 bases, and 9 bases had no gene match. The CDR3 is 17 residues long. Germline CDR1 is MGHRA and CDR2 is YSYEKL.

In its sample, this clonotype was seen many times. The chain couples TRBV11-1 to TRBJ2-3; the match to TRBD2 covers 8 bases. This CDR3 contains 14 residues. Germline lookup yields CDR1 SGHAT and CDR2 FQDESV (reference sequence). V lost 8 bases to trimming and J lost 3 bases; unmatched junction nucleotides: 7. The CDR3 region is CASLGAGVTDTQYF. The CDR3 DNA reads TGTGCCAGCTTAGGAGCGGGAGTTACAGATACGCAGTATTTT.

The CDR3, as DNA: TGTGCCAGCAGCCAAGAATACCAAGAGACCCAGTACTTC. Protein sequence: CASSQEYQETQYF. V usage is TRBV3-1 and J usage is TRBJ2-5, with D uncertain. Trimming took off 0 bases at V and 0 bases at J, with 2 bases between the two ends. Germline CDR1 and CDR2: LGHDT and YNNKEL (reference sequence). This CDR3 spans 13 amino acids.

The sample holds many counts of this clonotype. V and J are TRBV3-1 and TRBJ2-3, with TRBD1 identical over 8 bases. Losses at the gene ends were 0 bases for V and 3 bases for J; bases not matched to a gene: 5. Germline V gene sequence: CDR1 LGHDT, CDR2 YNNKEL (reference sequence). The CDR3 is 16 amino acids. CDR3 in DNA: TGTGCCAGCAGCCAAGATACAGGGGGGCCGACAGATACGCAGTATTTT. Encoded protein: CASSQDTGGPTDTQYF.

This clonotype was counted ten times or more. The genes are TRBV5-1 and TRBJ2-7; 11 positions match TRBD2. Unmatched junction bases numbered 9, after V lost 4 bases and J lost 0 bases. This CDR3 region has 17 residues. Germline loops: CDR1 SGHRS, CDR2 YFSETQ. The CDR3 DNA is TGCGCCAGCAGCCACGGACTAGCGGGTGCTATCTCCTACGAGCAGTACTTC. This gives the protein CASSHGLAGAISYEQYF.

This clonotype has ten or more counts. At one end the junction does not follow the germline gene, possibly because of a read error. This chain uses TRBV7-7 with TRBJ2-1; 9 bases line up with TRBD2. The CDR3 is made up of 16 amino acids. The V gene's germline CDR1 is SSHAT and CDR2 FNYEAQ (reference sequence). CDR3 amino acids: CASSAVPSGTHNEQFF. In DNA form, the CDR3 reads TGTGCTAGCAGCGCGGTCCCTAGCGGGACGCACAATGAGCAGTTCTTC.

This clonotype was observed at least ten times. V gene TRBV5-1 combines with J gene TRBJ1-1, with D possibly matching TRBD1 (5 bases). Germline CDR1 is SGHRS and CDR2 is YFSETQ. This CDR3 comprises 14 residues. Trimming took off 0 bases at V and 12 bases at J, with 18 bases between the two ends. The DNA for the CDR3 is TGCGCCAGCAGCTTGGAGGGACGGGGCCCAACGACTTTCTTT. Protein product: CASSLEGRGPTTFF.

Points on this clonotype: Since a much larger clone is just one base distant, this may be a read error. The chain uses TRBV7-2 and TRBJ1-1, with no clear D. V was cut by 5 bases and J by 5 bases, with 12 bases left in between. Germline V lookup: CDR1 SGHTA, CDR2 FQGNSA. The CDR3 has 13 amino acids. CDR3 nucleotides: TGTGCCAGCAGCCCTGGCGCGGGGACTGAAGCTTTCTTT. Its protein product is CASSPGAGTEAFF.

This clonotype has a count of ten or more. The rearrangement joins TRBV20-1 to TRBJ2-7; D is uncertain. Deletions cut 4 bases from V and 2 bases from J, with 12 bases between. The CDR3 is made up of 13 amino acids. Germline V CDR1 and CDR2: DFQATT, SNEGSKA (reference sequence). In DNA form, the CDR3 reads TGCAGTGCTAAAGACATACGAACCTACGAGCAGTACTTC. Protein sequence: CSAKDIRTYEQYF.

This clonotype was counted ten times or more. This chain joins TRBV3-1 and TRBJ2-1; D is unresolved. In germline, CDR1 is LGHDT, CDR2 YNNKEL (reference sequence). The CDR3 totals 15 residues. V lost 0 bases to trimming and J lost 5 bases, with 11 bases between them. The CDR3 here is CASSQEGRYDNEQFF. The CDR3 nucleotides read TGTGCCAGCAGCCAAGAGGGCAGATACGACAATGAGCAGTTCTTC.

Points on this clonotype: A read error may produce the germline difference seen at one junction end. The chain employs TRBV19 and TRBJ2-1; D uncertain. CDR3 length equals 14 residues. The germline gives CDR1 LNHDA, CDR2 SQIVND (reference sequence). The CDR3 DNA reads TGTGCCAGTGCGGCGGAACTCTCCTACAATGAGCAGTTTTTC. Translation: CASAAELSYNEQFF.

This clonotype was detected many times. CDR3 nucleotides: TGCGCCAGCAGTGAGGGGACAGGGATTGGGGGGACTGAAGCTTTCTTT. Amino acid sequence: CASSEGTGIGGTEAFF. The chain uses TRBV10-2 and TRBJ1-1; TRBD1 agrees at 9 bases. Germline CDR1 is WSHSY and CDR2 is SAAADI. V shed 2 bases, J shed 5 bases, and the junction held 9 bases outside the gene matches. This CDR3 has 16 amino acids.

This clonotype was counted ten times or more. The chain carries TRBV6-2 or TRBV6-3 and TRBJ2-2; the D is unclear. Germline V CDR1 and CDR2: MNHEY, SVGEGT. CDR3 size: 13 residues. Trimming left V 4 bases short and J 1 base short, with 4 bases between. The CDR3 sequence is CASSWWNTGELFF. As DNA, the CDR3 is TGTGCCAGCAGTTGGTGGAACACCGGGGAGCTGTTTTTT.

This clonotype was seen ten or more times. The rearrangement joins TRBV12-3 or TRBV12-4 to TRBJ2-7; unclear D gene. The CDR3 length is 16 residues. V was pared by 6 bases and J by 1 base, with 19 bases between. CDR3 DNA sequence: TGTGCCAGCAGCCTTACTAACCGACACCTTTCCTACGAGCAGTACTTC. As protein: CASSLTNRHLSYEQYF.

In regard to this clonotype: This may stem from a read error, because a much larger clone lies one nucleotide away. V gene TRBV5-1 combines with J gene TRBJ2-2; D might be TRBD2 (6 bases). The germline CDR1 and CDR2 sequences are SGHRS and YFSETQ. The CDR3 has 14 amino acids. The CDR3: CATSRDGNTGELLF. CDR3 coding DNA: TGCGCCACCTCGCGGGACGGTAACACCGGGGAGCTGCTTTTT.

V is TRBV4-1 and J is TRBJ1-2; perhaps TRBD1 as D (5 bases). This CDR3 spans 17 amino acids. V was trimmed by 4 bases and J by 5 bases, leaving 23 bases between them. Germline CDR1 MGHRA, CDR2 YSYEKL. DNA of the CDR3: TGCGCCAGCAGCCGTCTCCCGGCGGGGCGGGGGGGATATGGCTACACCTTC. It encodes CASSRLPAGRGGYGYTF.

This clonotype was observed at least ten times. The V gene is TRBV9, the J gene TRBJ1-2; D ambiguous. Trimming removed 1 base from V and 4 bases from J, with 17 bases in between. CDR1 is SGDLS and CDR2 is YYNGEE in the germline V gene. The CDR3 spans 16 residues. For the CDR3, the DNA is TGTGCCAGCAGCGTAAATTCTCCGGGGAGGGCCTATGGCTACACCTTC. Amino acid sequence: CASSVNSPGRAYGYTF.

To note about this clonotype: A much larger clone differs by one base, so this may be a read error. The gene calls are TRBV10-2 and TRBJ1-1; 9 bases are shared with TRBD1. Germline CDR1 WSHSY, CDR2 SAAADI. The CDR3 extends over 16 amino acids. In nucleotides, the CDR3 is TGCGTCAGCAGTGAGGGGACAGGGATTGGGGGGACTGAAGCTTTCTTT. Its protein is CVSSEGTGIGGTEAFF.